This paragraph covers one T cell receptor beta chain sequence. This table comes from immunoSEQ multiplex PCR, and its TCRdb copy is limited to in-frame clones, with some not included. The sample consists of 45,000 to 60,000 clones, around four fifths of them appearing once. This sample is drawn from a study of OX40 agonist ivuxolimab in advanced cancers. The CDR3 is 14 amino acids. The germline V gene encodes CDR1 LNHDA and CDR2 SQIVND (reference sequence). The trim removed 4 bases at V and 11 bases at J, leaving 3 bases unmatched. V and J are TRBV19 and TRBJ2-1; TRBD2 matches at 15 bases. The clonotype comes from an adult with an advanced solid tumor such as melanoma, head and neck, liver or kidney cancer. The sequenced sample was CD4+ or CD8+ T cells sorted from blood, obtained in a trial of the OX40 agonist ivuxolimab. The CDR3, as DNA: TGTGCCAGTAGTACGGGACTAGCGGGAGGAAAGCAGTTCTTC. As protein: CASSTGLAGGKQFF.